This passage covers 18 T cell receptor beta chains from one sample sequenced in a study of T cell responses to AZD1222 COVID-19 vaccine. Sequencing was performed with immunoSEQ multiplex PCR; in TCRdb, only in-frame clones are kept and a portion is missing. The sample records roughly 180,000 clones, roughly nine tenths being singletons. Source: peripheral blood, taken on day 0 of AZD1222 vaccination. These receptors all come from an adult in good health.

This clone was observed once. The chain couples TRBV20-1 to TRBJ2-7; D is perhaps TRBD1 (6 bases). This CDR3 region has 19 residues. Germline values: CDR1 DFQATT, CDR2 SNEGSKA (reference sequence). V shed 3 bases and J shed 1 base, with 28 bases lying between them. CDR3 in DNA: TGCAGTGCTAGTGGGCGGAAAAACTACACAGGGTATCTTTCCTACGAGCAGTACTTC. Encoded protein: CSASGRKNYTGYLSYEQYF.

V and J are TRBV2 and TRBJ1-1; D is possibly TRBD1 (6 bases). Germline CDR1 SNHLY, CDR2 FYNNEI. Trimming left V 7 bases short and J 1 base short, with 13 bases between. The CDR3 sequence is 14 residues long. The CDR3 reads CASIGATGNTEAFF. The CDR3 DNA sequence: TGTGCCAGCATCGGGGCGACAGGGAACACTGAAGCTTTCTTT.

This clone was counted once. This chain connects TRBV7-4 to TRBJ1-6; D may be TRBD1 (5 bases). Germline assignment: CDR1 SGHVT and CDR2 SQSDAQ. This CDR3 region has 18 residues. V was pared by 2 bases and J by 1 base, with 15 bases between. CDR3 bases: TGTGCCAGCAGCTTAAGGCAGGGAAGAAGGTCCTATAATTCACCCCTCCACTTT. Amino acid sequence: CASSLRQGRRSYNSPLHF.

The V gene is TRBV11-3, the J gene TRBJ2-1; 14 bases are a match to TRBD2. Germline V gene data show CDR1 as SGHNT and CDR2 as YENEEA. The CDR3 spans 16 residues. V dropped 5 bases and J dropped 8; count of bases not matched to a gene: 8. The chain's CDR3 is CASSRGTSGSTDEQFF. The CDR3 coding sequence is TGTGCCAGCAGCCGCGGGACTAGCGGGAGTACAGATGAGCAGTTCTTC.

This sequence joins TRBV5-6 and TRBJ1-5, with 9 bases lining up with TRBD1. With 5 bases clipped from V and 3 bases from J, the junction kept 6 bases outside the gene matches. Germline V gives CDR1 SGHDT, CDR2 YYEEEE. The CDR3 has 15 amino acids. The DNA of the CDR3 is TGTGCCAGCAGTCCGGGACAGGGAAACAATCAGCCCCAGCATTTT. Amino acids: CASSPGQGNNQPQHF.

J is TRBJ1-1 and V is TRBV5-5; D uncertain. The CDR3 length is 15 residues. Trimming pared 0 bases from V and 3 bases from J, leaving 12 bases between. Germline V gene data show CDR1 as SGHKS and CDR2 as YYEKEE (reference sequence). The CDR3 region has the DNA TGTGCCAGCAGCTTGGTTATGGGCAGGTACACTGAAGCTTTCTTT. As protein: CASSLVMGRYTEAFF.

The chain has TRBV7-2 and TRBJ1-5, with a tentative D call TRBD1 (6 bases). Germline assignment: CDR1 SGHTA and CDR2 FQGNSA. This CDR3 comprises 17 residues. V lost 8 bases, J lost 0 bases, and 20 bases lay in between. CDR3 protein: CASGPYPRGLSNQPQHF. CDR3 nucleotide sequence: TGTGCCAGCGGTCCTTACCCCCGGGGGCTTAGCAATCAGCCCCAGCATTTT.

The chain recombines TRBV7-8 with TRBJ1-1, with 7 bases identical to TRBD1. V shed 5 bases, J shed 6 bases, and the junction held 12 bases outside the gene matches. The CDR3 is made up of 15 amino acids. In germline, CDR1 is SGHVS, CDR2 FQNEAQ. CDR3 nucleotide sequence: TGTGCCAGCAGCCTCCTTAGACAGGGATCCTCTGAAGCTTTCTTT. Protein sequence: CASSLLRQGSSEAFF.

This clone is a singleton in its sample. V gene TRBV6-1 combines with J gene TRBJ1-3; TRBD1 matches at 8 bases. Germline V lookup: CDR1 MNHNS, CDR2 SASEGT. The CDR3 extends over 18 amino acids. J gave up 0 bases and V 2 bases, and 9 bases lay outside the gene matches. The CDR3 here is CASSERAHQGASGNTIYF. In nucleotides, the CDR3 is TGTGCCAGCAGTGAAAGGGCCCACCAGGGGGCCTCTGGAAACACCATATATTTT.

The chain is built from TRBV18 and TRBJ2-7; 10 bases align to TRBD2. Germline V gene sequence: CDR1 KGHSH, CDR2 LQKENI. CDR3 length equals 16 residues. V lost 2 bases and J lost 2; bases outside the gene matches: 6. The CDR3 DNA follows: TGTGCCAGCTCACCAGAAGCGGGGGGGCTAACCTACGAGCAGTACTTC. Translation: CASSPEAGGLTYEQYF. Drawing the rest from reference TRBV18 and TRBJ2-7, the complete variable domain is NAGVMQNPRHLVRRRGQEARLRCSPMKGHSHVYWYRQLPEEGLKFMVYLQKENIIDESGMPKERFSAEFPKEGPSILRIQQVVRGDSAAYFCASSPEAGGLTYEQYFGPGTRLTVT.

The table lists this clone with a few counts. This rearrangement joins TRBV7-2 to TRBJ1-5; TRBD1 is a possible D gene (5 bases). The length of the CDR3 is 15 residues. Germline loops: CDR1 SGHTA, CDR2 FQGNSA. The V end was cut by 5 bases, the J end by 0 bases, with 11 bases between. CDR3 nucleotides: TGTGCCAGCAGCCCCGGAGGGGCTAGCAATCAGCCCCAGCATTTT. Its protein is CASSPGGASNQPQHF.

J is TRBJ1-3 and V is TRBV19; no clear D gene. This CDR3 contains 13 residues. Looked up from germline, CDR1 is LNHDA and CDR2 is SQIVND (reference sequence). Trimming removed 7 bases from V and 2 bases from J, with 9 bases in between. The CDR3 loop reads CASTRGPGNTIYF. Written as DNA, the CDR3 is TGTGCCAGTACCCGAGGGCCTGGAAACACCATATATTTT.

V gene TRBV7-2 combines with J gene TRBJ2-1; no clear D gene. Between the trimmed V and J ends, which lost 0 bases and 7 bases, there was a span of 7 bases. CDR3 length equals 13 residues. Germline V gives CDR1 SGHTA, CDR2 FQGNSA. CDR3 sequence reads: CASSLAGRNEQFF. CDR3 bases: TGTGCCAGCAGCTTAGCAGGACGGAATGAGCAGTTCTTC.

This CDR3 reads CAWRIGGRGVSEQFF. CDR3 nucleotide sequence: TGTGCCTGGAGAATCGGGGGTAGGGGAGTATCTGAGCAGTTCTTC. The chain carries TRBV30 and TRBJ2-1; D is possibly TRBD2 (6 bases). This CDR3 is 15 amino acids long. CDR1 is GTSNPN and CDR2 is SVGIG in the germline V gene (reference sequence). V was pared by 3 bases and J by 9 bases, with 21 bases between.

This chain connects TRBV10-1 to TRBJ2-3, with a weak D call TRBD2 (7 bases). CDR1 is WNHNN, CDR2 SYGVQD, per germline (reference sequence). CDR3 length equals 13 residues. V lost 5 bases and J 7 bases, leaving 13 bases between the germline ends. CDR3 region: CASSTGRANTQYF. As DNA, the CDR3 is TGCGCCAGCAGTACAGGGAGGGCGAATACGCAGTATTTT.

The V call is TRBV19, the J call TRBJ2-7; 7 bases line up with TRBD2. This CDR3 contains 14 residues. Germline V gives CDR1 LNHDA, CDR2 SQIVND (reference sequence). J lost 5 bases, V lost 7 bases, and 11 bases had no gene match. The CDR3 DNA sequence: TGTGCCAGTACCCTGGGAGGGAGTGGGCACGAGCAGTACTTC. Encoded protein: CASTLGGSGHEQYF.

The CDR3 region is CASSQPGTKQFF. The CDR3 coding sequence is TGTGCCAGCAGCCAACCCGGGACTAAGCAGTTCTTC. This chain connects TRBV14 to TRBJ2-1, with 7 bases fitting TRBD2. The J segment lost 11 bases and the V segment lost 2 bases, leaving 3 bases of the junction unmatched. The germline CDR1 and CDR2 sequences are SGHDN and FVKESK. The CDR3 spans 12 residues.

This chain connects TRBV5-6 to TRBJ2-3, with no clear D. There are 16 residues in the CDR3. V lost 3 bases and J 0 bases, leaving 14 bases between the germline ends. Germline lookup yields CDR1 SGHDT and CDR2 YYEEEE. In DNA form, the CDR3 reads TGTGCCAGCAGCTCGAAGGGATTCACTAGCACAGATACGCAGTATTTT. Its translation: CASSSKGFTSTDTQYF.